The clone carrying this T cell receptor (beta chain) was counted at least ten times. The antigen remains undetermined. This sample stems from a study of T cells after yellow fever vaccination. At the level of the study: SMART-Seq v4 Ultra Low Input handled preparation of low-cell-number fractions. Whole-study results and caveats: Across the CD4 and CD8 compartments, a small share of clonotypes was present in both. Most primary-vaccination clones reappeared after the booster (about 97% CD4, roughly 88% CD8).

In germline, CDR1 is SGHDT, CDR2 YYEEEE. The CDR3 totals 12 residues. V shed 4 bases, J shed 5 bases, and the junction held 1 base outside the gene matches. The authors made TCR cDNA by 5'RACE template switching, adding a universal primer site and UMIs. TCRdb fed the 5' RACE reads into MiXCR, producing one record per CDR3 protein. The data contain some 320,000 distinct CDR3 sequences, approximately 9% of them singletons. The TCR originated in a man between 18 and 29 years old who received the YFV17D yellow fever vaccine. This chain links TRBV5-6 with TRBJ1-1; 8 nucleotides match TRBD1. The sample was PBMCs, taken on the day of the first yellow fever vaccination. CDR3 sequence (DNA): TGTGCCAGCAGCCGGGACAGGACTGAAGCTTTCTTT. This sequence encodes CASSRDRTEAFF.